Described below is a single TCR beta chain sequence and its context. Its matching antigen is unknown. The germline V gene has CDR1 SGDLS and CDR2 YYNGEE. V was clipped by 0 bases and J by 0 bases, with 9 bases between them. This CDR3 region has 16 residues. With 60 Vbeta and 13 Jbeta primers, the PCR was carried out. Sequencing used immunoSEQ multiplex PCR; TCRdb keeps in-frame clones, though not all of them. The sample holds some 120,000 clones; over 60% are singletons and the top ten take roughly 4%. The data derive from a study of cytomegalovirus exposure and HLA in healthy donors. The study's findings and limits: In a later analysis, parvovirus B19, influenza, CMV and Epstein-Barr virus appeared linked to several top co-occurrence clusters. TCR sequences were mostly rare, though some public TCRs occurred in many donors. As was reported, the HLA-A and HLA-B alleles of most subjects were accurately predicted from TCR beta sequences. Within a later analysis, the majority of CMV-associated TCR beta chains appeared HLA-restricted.

The chain is built from TRBV9 and TRBJ2-2; no definite D call. The receptor was derived from a human donor in good health. Input material: PBMCs. CDR3 coding DNA: TGTGCCAGCAGCGTAGGGCAGTTCGCGAACACCGGGGAGCTGTTTTTT. As protein: CASSVGQFANTGELFF.